The 24 T cell receptor beta chains below all came from one sample that was sequenced in a study of blood T cell repertoires in COVID-19. TCRdb's table, derived via immunoSEQ multiplex PCR, lists solely in-frame clones and lacks some. This table holds roughly 570,000 clones, approximately 88% found once. Sequencing was done on a sample of peripheral blood. The receptors were gathered from a woman aged 50 to 65 with COVID-19, enrolled during active disease.

This chain links TRBV19 with TRBJ1-3; 7 bases match TRBD1. The CDR3 consists of 14 residues. Trimming at V came to 5 bases and at J to 7 bases, leaving 8 bases not matched to a gene. Germline CDR1 and CDR2: LNHDA and SQIVND (reference sequence). For the CDR3, the DNA is TGTGCCAGTAGTGACAGGGCAGAATGGAACACCATATATTTT. Amino acid sequence: CASSDRAEWNTIYF.

The chain joins TRBV11-3 to TRBJ2-1; 7 nucleotides line up with TRBD1. CDR1 is SGHNT, CDR2 YENEEA, per germline. The CDR3 spans 17 residues. J gave up 3 bases and V 0 bases, and 8 bases lay outside the gene matches. In DNA form, the CDR3 reads TGTGCCAGCAGCTTAGAACCCCCGGGACAGTACTACAATGAGCAGTTCTTC. Its protein product is CASSLEPPGQYYNEQFF.

Turning to this clone: The same CDR3 can be traced to other DNA sequences in this sample. The chain couples TRBV18 to TRBJ1-4; 11 positions agree with TRBD1. The V gene end was trimmed by 3 bases and the J gene end by 6 bases; junction bases not matched to a gene: 0. The CDR3 is made up of 14 amino acids. From germline, CDR1 is KGHSH and CDR2 LQKENI. CDR3 loop: CASSPGQGDEKLFF. DNA for the CDR3: TGTGCCAGCTCACCGGGACAGGGGGATGAAAAACTGTTTTTT.

V gene TRBV11-3 combines with J gene TRBJ2-5; 11 bases agree with TRBD2. Trimming removed 3 bases from V and 4 bases from J; junction bases left unmatched: 7. Germline V gene sequence: CDR1 SGHNT, CDR2 YENEEA. The CDR3 has 16 residues. CDR3 residues: CASSFTSGGGGETQYF. CDR3 nucleotides: TGTGCCAGCAGCTTTACTAGCGGGGGAGGAGGAGAGACCCAGTACTTC.

CDR3 in amino acids: CASSLGTGHQPQHF. The CDR3 nucleotides read TGTGCCAGCAGTTTAGGGACAGGTCATCAGCCCCAGCATTTT. The chain employs TRBV28 and TRBJ1-5; 8 bases agree with TRBD1. V shed 2 bases and J 5 bases; nucleotides not matched to a gene: 2. The CDR3 is made up of 14 amino acids. Germline V gene lookup returns CDR1 MDHEN and CDR2 SYDVKM. Filled out from reference TRBV28 and TRBJ1-5, the complete variable domain reads DVKVTQSSRYLVKRTGEKVFLECVQDMDHENMFWYRQDPGLGLRLIYFSYDVKMKEKGDIPEGYSVSREKKERFSLILESASTNQTSMYLCASSLGTGHQPQHFGDGTRLSIL.

The rearrangement uses TRBV3-1 (or the pseudogene TRBV3-2) and TRBJ2-7; maybe TRBD2 (5 bases). The ends were cut back, 1 base at V and 7 bases at J, with 23 bases in the middle. CDR1 is LGHDT, CDR2 YNNKEL, per germline (reference sequence). This CDR3 comprises 17 residues. DNA of the CDR3: TGTGCCAGCAGCCAAGTTTTAGGCGGGCAAGGCCGTTGGGAGCAGTACTTC. It encodes CASSQVLGGQGRWEQYF.

This clone was observed a few times. The CDR3 region is CAWNRDNTNTGELFF. In DNA form, the CDR3 reads TGTGCCTGGAACCGGGACAATACGAACACCGGGGAGCTGTTTTTT. The chain recombines TRBV30 with TRBJ2-2; D is possibly TRBD1 (6 bases). Germline V gene lookup returns CDR1 GTSNPN and CDR2 SVGIG (reference sequence). V lost 4 bases to trimming and J lost 0 bases, with 12 bases between them. The CDR3 sequence is 15 residues long. Full variable domain (missing parts from reference TRBV30 and TRBJ2-2): SQTIHQWPATLVQPVGSPLSLECTVEGTSNPNLYWYRQAAGRGLQLLFYSVGIGQISSEVPQNLSASRPQDRQFILSSKKLLLSDSGFYLCAWNRDNTNTGELFFGEGSRLTVL.

CDR3 residues: CAIRGGNYGYTF. For the CDR3, the DNA is TGTGCCATCAGGGGGGGAAACTATGGCTACACCTTC. The chain joins TRBV6-5 to TRBJ1-2, with 7 positions matching TRBD1. Germline values: CDR1 MNHEY, CDR2 SVGAGI. V lost 10 bases and J lost 2; bases outside the gene matches: 4. The CDR3 sequence is 12 residues long.

This sequence joins TRBV19 and TRBJ2-1; TRBD1 is a possible D gene (5 bases). Germline loops: CDR1 LNHDA, CDR2 SQIVND (reference sequence). The CDR3 length is 15 residues. V was trimmed by 3 bases and J by 5 bases, leaving 14 bases between them. In nucleotides, the CDR3 is TGTGCCAGTAGTATTGAGGAGACAGTCAACAATGAGCAGTTCTTC. It encodes CASSIEETVNNEQFF. The variable domain in full, completed from reference TRBV19 and TRBJ2-1, reads DGGITQSPKYLFRKEGQNVTLSCEQNLNHDAMYWYRQDPGQGLRLIYYSQIVNDFQKGDIAEGYSVSREKKESFPLTVTSAQKNPTAFYLCASSIEETVNNEQFFGPGTRLTVL.

This chain uses TRBV30 with TRBJ1-1, with a possible D match to TRBD1 (5 bases). The CDR3 is 13 residues long. The germline V gene encodes CDR1 GTSNPN and CDR2 SVGIG (reference sequence). Trimming took off 4 bases at V and 1 base at J, with 10 bases between the two ends. The CDR3 is CAWMGRANTEAFF. The CDR3, as DNA: TGTGCCTGGATGGGCAGGGCGAACACTGAAGCTTTCTTT.

V and J are TRBV19 and TRBJ2-1; perhaps TRBD1 as D (6 bases). Germline loops: CDR1 LNHDA, CDR2 SQIVND (reference sequence). V was pared by 1 base and J by 6 bases, with 10 bases between. The CDR3 is 14 residues long. CDR3 sequence reads: CASSIVGASNEQFF. The CDR3 nucleotides are TGTGCCAGTAGTATAGTGGGGGCTTCCAATGAGCAGTTCTTC.

Only one count was recorded for this clone. This sequence joins TRBV11-2 and TRBJ2-6, with D tentatively TRBD2 (5 bases). The CDR3 loop spans 16 amino acids. Germline loops: CDR1 SGHAT, CDR2 FQNNGV. V was trimmed by 5 bases and J by 0 bases, leaving 11 bases between them. The CDR3 DNA reads as TGTGCCAGCAGCCGCGGACTGGGCTCTGGGGCCAACGTCCTGACTTTC. Protein sequence: CASSRGLGSGANVLTF.

The chain combines TRBV27 with TRBJ1-2, with 7 bases aligning to TRBD1. Germline CDR1 is MNHEY and CDR2 is SMNVEV (reference sequence). This CDR3 contains 16 residues. The V segment lost 6 bases and the J segment 3 bases; nucleotides outside the gene matches: 13. The CDR3: CASRGGRNPGHYGYTF. In DNA, the CDR3 is TGTGCCAGCAGAGGGGGCCGCAACCCCGGGCACTATGGCTACACCTTC.

CDR3 DNA sequence: TGTGCCAGTAGTATATCCGGACAGCTCTTGTATGGCTACACCTTC. It specifies CASSISGQLLYGYTF. The rearrangement links TRBV19 to TRBJ1-2, with a weak D call TRBD1 (6 bases). The length of the CDR3 is 15 residues. V lost 2 bases to trimming and J lost 5 bases, with 15 bases between them. From germline, CDR1 is LNHDA and CDR2 SQIVND (reference sequence).

The J gene is TRBJ2-3, the V gene TRBV4-2; the D is unclear. CDR3 length equals 13 residues. The V end was cut by 1 base, the J end by 3 bases, with 5 bases between. Germline V gene lookup returns CDR1 LGHNA and CDR2 YNFKEQ. This chain's CDR3 is CASSQVSTDTQYF. The CDR3 nucleotides read TGTGCCAGCAGCCAAGTCAGTACAGATACGCAGTATTTT.

The chain links TRBV25-1 to TRBJ2-2; TRBD2 agrees at 9 bases. The V gene end was trimmed by 7 bases and the J gene end by 3 bases; junction bases not matched to a gene: 9. CDR1 and CDR2 from the germline V gene are MGHDK and SYGVNS. This CDR3 region has 16 residues. The DNA for the CDR3 is TGTGCCAGCACCGAAGGCGGGGGGGCCGACACCGGGGAGCTGTTTTTT. It codes for CASTEGGGADTGELFF.

The chain links TRBV3-1 (or the pseudogene TRBV3-2) to TRBJ2-1; 10 positions match TRBD2. Looked up from germline, CDR1 is LGHDT and CDR2 is YNNKEL (reference sequence). This CDR3 has 14 residues. The junction had 6 bases not matched to a gene; V was cut back by 6 bases and J by 7 bases. The CDR3 loop is CASRSGGARNEQFF. The CDR3 bases are TGTGCCAGCAGAAGCGGGGGGGCCAGGAATGAGCAGTTCTTC.

A few counts support this clone. V is TRBV12-3 or TRBV12-4 and J is TRBJ1-5; the D is unclear. The CDR3 is 13 residues long. Trimming cost V 3 bases and J 5 bases, with 8 bases left between them. CDR3 nucleotides: TGTGCCAGCAGTTTGCGGTCTTATCAGCCCCAGCATTTT. This translates into CASSLRSYQPQHF.

V is TRBV2 and J is TRBJ1-1; TRBD1 is a possible D gene (5 bases). The V gene's germline CDR1 is SNHLY and CDR2 FYNNEI. The germline V and J ends were trimmed by 4 bases and 2 bases, with 14 bases remaining between them. The CDR3 consists of 15 residues. CDR3 protein: CASSGRGDSNTEAFF. The CDR3 region has the DNA TGTGCCAGCAGTGGCAGAGGGGACTCAAACACTGAAGCTTTCTTT.

J is TRBJ1-6 and V is TRBV3-1 (or the pseudogene TRBV3-2); a weak D match, TRBD1 (6 bases). V lost 3 bases, J lost 10 bases, and 13 bases lay in between. CDR1 is LGHDT and CDR2 is YNNKEL in the germline V gene (reference sequence). The CDR3 runs to 14 residues. The CDR3 protein is CASSQGGRESPLHF. As DNA, the CDR3 is TGTGCCAGCAGCCAGGGGGGGCGGGAATCACCCCTCCACTTT.

The J gene is TRBJ1-4, the V gene TRBV12-3 or TRBV12-4; D may be TRBD1 (5 bases). This CDR3 is 13 amino acids long. Trimming took 2 bases from V and 7 from J, leaving 8 bases between them. CDR3 sequence (DNA): TGTGCCAGCAGTTTATCCCAGGGTGAAAAACTGTTTTTT. As protein: CASSLSQGEKLFF.

The chain combines TRBV11-2 with TRBJ2-2, with D unresolved. The CDR3 is 14 amino acids. Between the trimmed V and J ends, which lost 1 base and 4 bases, there was a span of 7 bases. CDR1 is SGHAT, CDR2 FQNNGV, per germline. CDR3 sequence reads: CASSLVSFTGELFF. DNA of the CDR3: TGTGCCAGCAGCTTAGTATCCTTCACCGGGGAGCTGTTTTTT.

This chain joins TRBV30 and TRBJ1-4; D not certain. The ends were cut back, 4 bases at V and 8 bases at J, with 8 bases in the middle. Germline values: CDR1 GTSNPN, CDR2 SVGIG (reference sequence). The CDR3 is made up of 11 amino acids. CDR3 DNA sequence: TGTGCCTGGAAACGGGAGGAAAAACTGTTTTTT. Translating gives CAWKREEKLFF.

CDR3 amino acids: CASSPRGFYEQYF. As DNA, the CDR3 is TGTGCCAGCTCACCACGGGGCTTCTACGAGCAGTACTTC. The chain carries TRBV18 and TRBJ2-7; possibly TRBD1 for D (5 bases). Trimming left V 1 base short and J 3 bases short, with 7 bases between. Germline CDR1 and CDR2: KGHSH and LQKENI. The CDR3 covers 13 residues.